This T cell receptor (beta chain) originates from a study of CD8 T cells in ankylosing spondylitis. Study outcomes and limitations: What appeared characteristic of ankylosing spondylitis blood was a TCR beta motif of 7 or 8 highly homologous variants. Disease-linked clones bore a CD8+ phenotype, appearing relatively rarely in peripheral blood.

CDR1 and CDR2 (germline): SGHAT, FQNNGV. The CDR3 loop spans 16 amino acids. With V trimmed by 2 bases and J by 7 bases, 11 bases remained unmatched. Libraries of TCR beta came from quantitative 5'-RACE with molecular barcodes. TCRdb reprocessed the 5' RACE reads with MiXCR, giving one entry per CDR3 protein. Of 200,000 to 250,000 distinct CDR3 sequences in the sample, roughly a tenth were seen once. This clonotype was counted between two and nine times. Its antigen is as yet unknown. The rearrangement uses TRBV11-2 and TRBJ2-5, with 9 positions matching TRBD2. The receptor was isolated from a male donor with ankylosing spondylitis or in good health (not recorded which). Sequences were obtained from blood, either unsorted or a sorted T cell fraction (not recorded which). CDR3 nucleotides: TGTGCCAGCAGCTTATTTAGCGGGGGTACCTCATGGACCCAGTACTTC. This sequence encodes CASSLFSGGTSWTQYF. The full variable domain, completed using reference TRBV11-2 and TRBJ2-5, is EAGVAQSPRYKIIEKRQSVAFWCNPISGHATLYWYQQILGQGPKLLIQFQNNGVVDDSQLPKDRFSAERLKGVDSTLKIQPAKLEDSAVYLCASSLFSGGTSWTQYFGPGTRLLVL.